This TCR beta chain is drawn from a study of cytomegalovirus exposure and HLA in healthy donors (TCRdb year 2017). Background for the entire study: The roughly 670 repertoires of the first cohort and the roughly 110 validation repertoires were produced on the same platform, according to a later analysis. The study aimed to test whether signatures of past pathogen exposure could be identified by cataloging public T cell receptors. Along with the roughly 670-subject first cohort, a separate validation cohort of some 130 different subjects was used. High-throughput TCR immunosequencing, statistical association of individual TCRs with disease status, and machine learning were combined to predict cytomegalovirus infection status. Broader findings and caveats from the paper: Subsequent analysis determined that TCRs grouped into clusters in the first cohort also showed a tendency toward co-occurrence across the 120 validation repertoires, and approximately 94% of cluster scores exceeded 0. The classifier was reported to diagnose cytomegalovirus status with high specificity and sensitivity in both the original cohort and the validation cohort. The authors suggested that the approach could potentially be extended to other disease states and immunological phenotypes. In the study, approximately 160 TCR beta chains were listed as associated with cytomegalovirus. A later analysis had no HLA typing for the validation cohort, so co-occurrence there was scored across all 130 or so repertoires. Most TCR sequences were observed very rarely across donors, whereas some public TCRs were present in many individuals. In vitro tests confirmed that a few of the cytomegalovirus-associated TCR beta chains recognize cytomegalovirus antigens.

Separate from the approximately 700-subject first cohort, the validation cohort of around 130 subjects was the group to which the donors belonged. Preparation of the library involved the immunoSEQ multiplex PCR assay. Processing in the source paper ran as follows. A statistical classification framework was built for diagnosing cytomegalovirus status from the catalog of TCR beta chain sequences. TCRdb mirrors the immuneACCESS table, restricted to in-frame sequences. Some clones are absent from its copies; in checked studies, under half trace to an unresolved V gene, and the reason for the others is unknown. V, J and clone size derive from that table, while D and trimming were established from the DNA sequence. The sample table contains about 180,000 clones; only one count was recorded for 75% to 90% of them. The top ten constitute approximately 15% of the sample. Concerning this clone itself: It lacks a known antigen. Nothing much larger sits one base from this clone, and base qualities are not available.

This receptor was taken from a man younger than 30 in good health and CMV-seropositive. Sequenced input: PBMCs.

The DNA sequence is TGTGCTAGTGGTTTGGTACAGTCATCAACGGCAGGGGACATATATTTT. This encodes CASGLVQSSTAGDIYF. The chain employs TRBV12-5 and TRBJ1-3; possibly the D gene is TRBD1, per 6 matching bases. The CDR3 holds 16 amino acids from the cysteine to the phenylalanine. The read is trimmed to its CDR3 DNA, 48 bases read in frame from base 1. The germline ends are 21 bases apart after V is trimmed by 0 bases and J by 12 bases. CDR1 and CDR2 are drawn from the germline V gene: LGHNT, FRNRAP.